These 30 T cell receptor beta chains came from one sample sequenced in a study of shared clonotypes between healthy human individuals. Sequencing used immunoSEQ multiplex PCR; TCRdb keeps in-frame clones, though not all of them. The sample has 300,000 to 350,000 clones, roughly 70% seen once; the top ten hold 10%. The specimen sequenced was memory CD4+ T cells sorted from blood. Noted subset: CD45RA-negative fraction. These receptor sequences come from a man aged 30-40 years in good health.

The chain has TRBV14 and TRBJ2-7; TRBD2 agrees at 12 bases. The CDR3 consists of 15 residues. The V and J ends lost 4 bases and 6 bases, in that order; junction bases with no gene match: 7. CDR1 is SGHDN and CDR2 is FVKESK in the germline V gene. CDR3 sequence: CASSLLAGGRGEQYF. The CDR3 bases are TGTGCCAGCAGCCTCCTAGCGGGAGGGCGGGGCGAGCAGTACTTC.

The chain has TRBV5-4 and TRBJ2-3; D may be TRBD1 or TRBD2 (5 bases each). This CDR3 is 13 amino acids long. Looked up from germline, CDR1 is SGHNT and CDR2 is YYREEE (reference sequence). Trimming shortened V by 4 bases and J by 4 bases, and 10 bases separated the two germline ends. CDR3 sequence: CASSGRGADTQYF. The CDR3, as DNA: TGTGCCAGCAGCGGAAGAGGGGCAGATACGCAGTATTTT.

The sample holds one count of this clone. The chain is built from TRBV7-8 and TRBJ1-5; D call uncertain. The CDR3 is made up of 13 amino acids. V was shortened by 7 bases and J by 5 bases, with 12 bases between the two germline ends. From germline, CDR1 is SGHVS and CDR2 FQNEAQ. The CDR3 reads CASTPDGDQPQHF. CDR3 nucleotides: TGTGCCAGCACCCCGGACGGGGATCAGCCCCAGCATTTT.

This rearrangement joins TRBV2 to TRBJ1-3, with TRBD1 matching over 7 bases. V lost 7 bases to trimming and J lost 3 bases; unmatched junction nucleotides: 9. Germline-derived CDR1 and CDR2 are SNHLY and FYNNEI. This CDR3 has 15 residues. In nucleotides, the CDR3 is TGTGCCAGCAAGCTAAAGGGGGCGGGTGGAAACACCATATATTTT. Protein sequence: CASKLKGAGGNTIYF.

CDR3 residues: CASSIDAAGPGETQYF. The CDR3 DNA follows: TGTGCCAGCAGCATAGACGCCGCGGGGCCGGGGGAGACCCAGTACTTC. The rearrangement uses TRBV7-9 and TRBJ2-5; TRBD2 might be the D (6 bases). The CDR3 is made up of 16 amino acids. V was cut by 5 bases and J by 5 bases, with 21 bases left in between. The germline V gene encodes CDR1 SEHNR and CDR2 FQNEAQ (reference sequence).

This chain joins TRBV9 and TRBJ2-2; D is uncertain. V lost 0 bases and J lost 0, with 6 bases in between. The V gene's germline CDR1 is SGDLS and CDR2 YYNGEE. The CDR3 extends over 15 amino acids. CDR3 DNA: TGTGCCAGCAGCGTAGCGGGCGCGAACACCGGGGAGCTGTTTTTT. Encoded protein: CASSVAGANTGELFF.

The CDR3 nucleotides read TGCGCCAGCAGCTTGTTAGGTCTGGACAGGGGGCTTACCGGGGAGCTGTTTTTT. This sequence encodes CASSLLGLDRGLTGELFF. This chain joins TRBV5-1 and TRBJ2-2, with 11 bases identical to TRBD1. V was pared by 1 base and J by 5 bases, with 10 bases of the junction left unmatched. The CDR3 is 18 amino acids. The germline V gene has CDR1 SGHRS and CDR2 YFSETQ.

The rearrangement links TRBV4-1 to TRBJ2-7, with 11 bases fitting TRBD2. The CDR3 contains 17 residues. J gave up 4 bases and V 3 bases, and 11 bases lay outside the gene matches. The germline V gene encodes CDR1 MGHRA and CDR2 YSYEKL. DNA for the CDR3: TGCGCCAGCAGCCAGGTTATAACTAGCGGGAGTCAGTACGAGCAGTACTTC. It codes for CASSQVITSGSQYEQYF.

The rearrangement links TRBV5-3 to TRBJ2-3, with 8 positions matching TRBD2. TRBV5-3 is annotated as an ORF whose role is uncertain. This CDR3 has 17 amino acids. J lost 0 bases, V lost 1 base, and 7 bases had no gene match. CDR3 nucleotides: TGTGCCAGAAGCTTGAGAAGCGGGAGCCATAGCACAGATACGCAGTATTTT. Its protein product is CARSLRSGSHSTDTQYF.

This clone was detected once. J is TRBJ2-3 and V is TRBV4-3; 9 nucleotides match TRBD2. Trimming cost V 1 base and J 2 bases; bases outside gene matches: 7. Germline CDR1 LGHNA, CDR2 YSLEER. The CDR3 contains 17 residues. The DNA for the CDR3 is TGCGCCAGCAGCCAAGGGTGGGCTAGCGGGACCACAGATACGCAGTATTTT. Translated, it gives CASSQGWASGTTDTQYF.

This chain connects TRBV6-9 to TRBJ2-6; no clear D. Per germline, CDR1 MNHGY and CDR2 SVAAGI. Trimming removed 8 bases at V and 5 bases at J, with 13 bases between. The CDR3 has 14 residues. CDR3 loop: CASLRKSRANVLTF. The CDR3 DNA reads TGTGCCAGCTTACGAAAAAGTCGGGCCAACGTCCTGACTTTC.

The V and J genes are TRBV28 and TRBJ2-3, with TRBD2 identical over 10 bases. Germline CDR1 MDHEN, CDR2 SYDVKM. V was pared by 8 bases and J by 2 bases, with 7 bases of the junction left unmatched. The CDR3 is 15 residues long. CDR3 sequence: CASQRTSGNTDTQYF. As DNA, the CDR3 is TGTGCCAGCCAGAGGACTAGCGGAAACACAGATACGCAGTATTTT.

The rearrangement links TRBV6-5 to TRBJ2-1; possible D gene TRBD1, 6 bases. The CDR3 covers 16 residues. V lost 2 bases, J lost 7 bases, and 18 bases lay in between. Looked up from germline, CDR1 is MNHEY and CDR2 is SVGAGI. The DNA for the CDR3 is TGTGCCAGCAGTTACGCTCCTGGCAGGGGCTCGAATGAGCAGTTCTTC. As protein: CASSYAPGRGSNEQFF.

The table lists this clone with a count of one. This chain uses TRBV9 with TRBJ2-7, with 7 bases that match TRBD1. Germline trimming cut 2 bases from V and 1 base from J; bases unmatched to any gene: 6. The length of the CDR3 is 15 residues. CDR1 is SGDLS and CDR2 is YYNGEE in the germline V gene. CDR3 protein: CASSVSGTESYEQYF. As DNA, the CDR3 is TGTGCCAGCAGCGTCTCCGGGACAGAATCCTACGAGCAGTACTTC.

V gene TRBV2 combines with J gene TRBJ1-2; D perhaps matches TRBD1 (5 bases). The CDR3 consists of 15 residues. V was shortened by 6 bases and J by 8 bases, with 22 bases between the two germline ends. Per germline, CDR1 SNHLY and CDR2 FYNNEI. As DNA, the CDR3 is TGTGCCAGCAGGGCAGGTTCCGGGGGATTGATCGGCTACACCTTC. Translation: CASRAGSGGLIGYTF.

The table lists this clone with a few counts. This chain links TRBV19 with TRBJ2-1; 8 nucleotides match TRBD2. Germline CDR1 and CDR2: LNHDA and SQIVND (reference sequence). The CDR3 is 14 residues long. The V gene end was trimmed by 6 bases and the J gene end by 3 bases; junction bases not matched to a gene: 4. DNA of the CDR3: TGTGCCAGTAGGAGCGGGAGTATCTACAATGAGCAGTTCTTC. Translating gives CASRSGSIYNEQFF.

The gene calls are TRBV29-1 and TRBJ1-1; D uncertain. CDR3 size: 13 residues. The germline gives CDR1 SQVTM, CDR2 ANQGSEA. The V end was cut by 4 bases, the J end by 0 bases, with 9 bases between. The CDR3 DNA is TGCAGCGTTGTGAGGAGATTGAACACTGAAGCTTTCTTT. This encodes CSVVRRLNTEAFF.

The rearrangement uses TRBV11-2 and TRBJ1-3; tentatively, D is TRBD1 (5 bases). This CDR3 comprises 12 residues. V was clipped by 1 base and J by 8 bases, with 6 bases between them. CDR1 and CDR2 (germline): SGHAT, FQNNGV. CDR3 region: CASSLGGYTIYF. CDR3 DNA: TGTGCCAGCAGCTTAGGGGGCTACACCATATATTTT.

This clone has only a few counts. The chain carries TRBV10-2 and TRBJ2-1, with 8 bases aligning to TRBD1. CDR1 is WSHSY, CDR2 SAAADI, per germline. J was trimmed by 9 bases and V by 6 bases; bases with no gene match: 10. There are 14 residues in the CDR3. Written as DNA, the CDR3 is TGCGCCAGCAGCTCGACAGGGGTCTGGGGTGAGCAGTTCTTC. Amino acids: CASSSTGVWGEQFF.

V gene TRBV30 combines with J gene TRBJ1-1, with D unclear. Germline CDR1 and CDR2: GTSNPN and SVGIG (reference sequence). V lost 3 bases and J 10 bases, leaving 15 bases between the germline ends. This CDR3 comprises 12 residues. CDR3 region: CAWSTGSARAFF. Here the CDR3 DNA reads TGTGCCTGGAGCACTGGCAGCGCCCGAGCTTTCTTT.

The count of this clone is one. V usage is TRBV5-5 and J usage is TRBJ2-7; D ambiguous. Germline loops: CDR1 SGHKS, CDR2 YYEKEE (reference sequence). The CDR3 extends over 12 amino acids. Trimming stripped 3 bases from V and 3 bases from J, with 7 bases between. The CDR3 protein is CASSYLHYEQYF. The DNA of the CDR3 is TGTGCCAGCAGCTACTTACACTACGAGCAGTACTTC.

J is TRBJ1-3 and V is TRBV11-3; a weak D match, TRBD1 (6 bases). Trimming cost V 5 bases and J 7 bases, with 15 bases left between them. Germline CDR1 reads SGHNT; CDR2 reads YENEEA. The CDR3 length is 14 residues. The CDR3: CASSKGGGPNTIYF. CDR3 bases: TGTGCCAGCAGCAAAGGGGGGGGCCCGAACACCATATATTTT.

This clone turned up a few times. V and J are TRBV6-1 and TRBJ2-2; D not certain. CDR1 is MNHNS and CDR2 is SASEGT in the germline V gene. The V end was cut by 2 bases, the J end by 3 bases, with 7 bases between. CDR3 length: 14 residues. The CDR3 DNA is TGTGCCAGCAGTGAATCTCCGGACACCGGGGAGCTGTTTTTT. Translation gives CASSESPDTGELFF.

CDR3 protein: CASSSRQTDTQYF. The CDR3 nucleotides are TGTGCCAGCAGTTCGCGGCAGACAGATACGCAGTATTTT. The V call is TRBV27, the J call TRBJ2-3; D not certain. The V and J ends lost 4 bases and 3 bases respectively, with 8 bases between them. Per the germline V gene, CDR1 is MNHEY and CDR2 is SMNVEV (reference sequence). The CDR3 is 13 amino acids.

The CDR3 loop is CASSLVGGGYGYTF. The CDR3 DNA reads as TGTGCCAGCAGCTTAGTAGGGGGTGGGTATGGCTACACCTTC. The chain has TRBV7-2 and TRBJ1-2; TRBD1 is a possible D gene (6 bases). V shed 1 base and J shed 5 bases, with 11 bases lying between them. The CDR3 runs to 14 residues. Germline CDR1 is SGHTA and CDR2 is FQGNSA.

This clone has only one observation. The chain carries TRBV10-2 and TRBJ2-7; D remains unclear. This CDR3 region has 14 residues. Germline V gives CDR1 WSHSY, CDR2 SAAADI. V dropped 3 bases and J dropped 3 bases, with 12 bases sitting between them. The CDR3: CASSDPGTHYEQYF. Here the CDR3 DNA reads TGCGCCAGCAGTGACCCTGGTACCCACTACGAGCAGTACTTC.

The chain is built from TRBV6-6 and TRBJ2-7; 7 bases align to TRBD1. The J segment lost 3 bases and the V segment lost 5 bases, leaving 4 bases of the junction unmatched. The CDR3 covers 13 residues. Germline assignment: CDR1 MNHNY and CDR2 SVGAGI (reference sequence). The DNA of the CDR3 is TGTGCCAGCAGTCGGGACAGCCTCTACGAGCAGTACTTC. It encodes CASSRDSLYEQYF.

V usage is TRBV6-5 and J usage is TRBJ2-5; D not resolved. V was clipped by 5 bases and J by 3 bases, with 13 bases between them. Germline V gene sequence: CDR1 MNHEY, CDR2 SVGAGI. The CDR3 is made up of 14 amino acids. This CDR3 is CASSPPNEEETQYF. CDR3 coding DNA: TGTGCCAGCAGTCCCCCCAACGAGGAAGAGACCCAGTACTTC.

In its sample, this clone was seen a few times. The chain employs TRBV7-9 and TRBJ1-1; the D gene is possibly TRBD1 (6 bases). Germline-derived CDR1 and CDR2 are SEHNR and FQNEAQ (reference sequence). V was trimmed by 5 bases and J by 2 bases, leaving 18 bases between them. There are 16 residues in the CDR3. The DNA for the CDR3 is TGTGCCAGCAGCCCGAGGGTCAAGACAGGTAACACTGAAGCTTTCTTT. Residues: CASSPRVKTGNTEAFF.

The chain has TRBV5-4 and TRBJ2-5; a possible D gene is TRBD2 (6 bases). The CDR3 totals 13 residues. Trimming stripped 2 bases from V and 5 bases from J, with 10 bases between. Germline V gene data show CDR1 as SGHNT and CDR2 as YYREEE (reference sequence). This CDR3 is CASSFSGVETQYF. The CDR3 bases are TGTGCCAGCAGCTTCTCGGGAGTCGAGACCCAGTACTTC. Full variable domain (outside the CDR3, taken from reference TRBV5-4 and TRBJ2-5): ETGVTQSPTHLIKTRGQQVTLRCSSQSGHNTVSWYQQALGQGPQFIFQYYREEENGRGNFPPRFSGLQFPNYSSELNVNALELDDSALYLCASSFSGVETQYFGPGTRLLVL.